These 29 T cell receptor beta chains originate from one sample sequenced in a study of T cell changes during pregnancy in multiple sclerosis. Produced via immunoSEQ multiplex PCR; TCRdb's table is partial and in-frame only. The sample carries about 41,000 clones, approximately 90% recorded once. Sample: CD8+ T cells from peripheral blood mononuclear cells, taken in the third trimester of pregnancy. These receptors all come from a female donor with multiple sclerosis, enrolled in a pregnancy study.

This clone was detected only a few times. The V call is TRBV4-1, the J call TRBJ1-6, with TRBD1 as a possible D gene (5 bases). Deletions cut 3 bases from V and 6 bases from J, with 12 bases between. This CDR3 is 15 amino acids long. The V gene's germline CDR1 is MGHRA and CDR2 YSYEKL. This CDR3 reads CASSQGGRSNSPLHF. The CDR3 DNA reads as TGCGCCAGCAGCCAGGGGGGACGGTCTAATTCACCCCTCCACTTT.

The chain couples TRBV5-1 to TRBJ2-2, with D maybe TRBD2 (5 bases). Trimming left V 4 bases short and J 4 bases short, with 17 bases between. CDR3 size: 16 residues. The V gene's germline CDR1 is SGHRS and CDR2 YFSETQ. The CDR3 DNA sequence: TGCGCCAGCAGCCCCCTTGGGGAGCGAGGCACCGGGGAGCTGTTTTTT. It yields the protein CASSPLGERGTGELFF.

V is TRBV7-9 and J is TRBJ2-7; 10 positions match TRBD2. V was clipped by 1 base and J by 3 bases; unmatched bases: 9. Germline-derived CDR1 and CDR2 are SEHNR and FQNEAQ (reference sequence). CDR3 length: 17 residues. CDR3 in DNA: TGTGCCAGCAGCTTAGTGGGGTTAGCGGGAGGTTTCTACGAGCAGTACTTC. Translating gives CASSLVGLAGGFYEQYF. Combining the CDR3 with reference TRBV7-9 and TRBJ2-7 gives the whole variable domain DTGVSQNPRHKITKRGQNVTFRCDPISEHNRLYWYRQTLGQGPEFLTYFQNEAQLEKSRLLSDRFSAERPKGSFSTLEIQRTEQGDSAMYLCASSLVGLAGGFYEQYFGPGTRLTVT.

This chain uses TRBV27 with TRBJ2-7, with a tentative D call TRBD1 (6 bases). Germline-derived CDR1 and CDR2 are MNHEY and SMNVEV (reference sequence). V dropped 6 bases and J dropped 5 bases, with 20 bases sitting between them. The length of the CDR3 is 15 residues. The CDR3 is CASSLNRVLVHEQYF. The CDR3 nucleotides read TGTGCCAGCAGCCTAAACAGGGTCCTAGTCCACGAGCAGTACTTC.

The chain uses TRBV7-9 and TRBJ2-1; 10 nucleotides agree with TRBD2. The V segment lost 11 bases and the J segment 3 bases; nucleotides outside the gene matches: 7. The CDR3 is made up of 14 amino acids. The germline CDR1 and CDR2 sequences are SEHNR and FQNEAQ (reference sequence). The CDR3, as DNA: TGTGCCGCCTTAAGGACTAGCGGCTACAATGAGCAGTTCTTC. As protein: CAALRTSGYNEQFF.

The chain couples TRBV5-1 to TRBJ1-2; 11 nucleotides match TRBD1. This CDR3 contains 15 residues. Germline CDR1 SGHRS, CDR2 YFSETQ. After removal of 4 bases from V and 3 bases from J, the junction contained 5 bases not matched to a gene. The CDR3 sequence: CASSPGTGGYYGYTF. The CDR3 DNA is TGCGCCAGCAGCCCGGGGACAGGGGGGTACTATGGCTACACCTTC. Looking up the rest from reference TRBV5-1 and TRBJ1-2 gives the full variable domain: KAGVTQTPRYLIKTRGQQVTLSCSPISGHRSVSWYQQTPGQGLQFLFEYFSETQRNKGNFPGRFSGRQFSNSRSEMNVSTLELGDSALYLCASSPGTGGYYGYTFGSGTRLTVV.

This clone was detected only once. The chain couples TRBV7-3 to TRBJ2-1, with 11 nucleotides matching TRBD2. CDR3 length equals 15 residues. Trimming at V came to 6 bases and at J to 5 bases, leaving 6 bases not matched to a gene. Per germline, CDR1 SGHTA and CDR2 FQGTGA. The CDR3 coding sequence is TGTGCCAGCAGTCCTATAGCGGGGGGGAACAATGAGCAGTTCTTC. The encoded protein is CASSPIAGGNNEQFF.

The genes are TRBV11-2 and TRBJ2-7; TRBD1 matches at 9 bases. This CDR3 is built from 14 residues. V shed 5 bases, J shed 4 bases, and the junction held 6 bases outside the gene matches. Germline V gene data show CDR1 as SGHAT and CDR2 as FQNNGV. CDR3 protein: CASSQGTGTYEQYF. The CDR3 DNA reads TGTGCCAGCAGCCAAGGGACAGGGACGTACGAGCAGTACTTC.

The rearrangement uses TRBV28 and TRBJ2-2; D call uncertain. V lost 3 bases, J lost 4 bases, and 21 bases lay in between. CDR1 and CDR2 from the germline V gene are MDHEN and SYDVKM. The CDR3 runs to 18 residues. The DNA of the CDR3 is TGTGCCAGCAGTTTCCTCGATCTTCTAACCGGTATCACCGGGGAGCTGTTTTTT. Residues: CASSFLDLLTGITGELFF.

The chain combines TRBV28 with TRBJ2-5, with TRBD1 matching over 7 bases. Germline V lookup: CDR1 MDHEN, CDR2 SYDVKM. J gave up 2 bases and V 3 bases, and 6 bases lay outside the gene matches. The length of the CDR3 is 15 residues. The CDR3 DNA reads as TGTGCCAGCAGTTTTCCGGGACAGATACAAGAGACCCAGTACTTC. It yields the protein CASSFPGQIQETQYF.

J is TRBJ2-1 and V is TRBV14; tentative D call: TRBD2 (5 bases). V dropped 3 bases and J dropped 2 bases, with 11 bases sitting between them. Looked up from germline, CDR1 is SGHDN and CDR2 is FVKESK. This CDR3 contains 15 residues. The CDR3 DNA reads as TGTGCCAGCAGCCACGGGCTCGGGGCCTACAATGAGCAGTTCTTC. Translating it yields CASSHGLGAYNEQFF.

This chain links TRBV9 with TRBJ2-3; TRBD1 might be the D (6 bases). CDR1 is SGDLS and CDR2 is YYNGEE in the germline V gene. This CDR3 comprises 14 residues. V gave up 0 bases and J gave up 5 bases, with 10 bases separating them. The CDR3 DNA reads as TGTGCCAGCAGCGTAGACAGGGCAATAGATACGCAGTATTTT. Its protein is CASSVDRAIDTQYF. Full variable domain (remainder filled in from reference TRBV9 and TRBJ2-3): DSGVTQTPKHLITATGQRVTLRCSPRSGDLSVYWYQQSLDQGLQFLIQYYNGEERAKGNILERFSAQQFPDLHSELNLSSLELGDSALYFCASSVDRAIDTQYFGPGTRLTVL.

This clone was picked up many times. J is TRBJ2-7 and V is TRBV7-8, with TRBD1 matching 7 bases. The CDR3 runs to 15 residues. J gave up 7 bases and V 5 bases, and 14 bases lay outside the gene matches. In germline, CDR1 is SGHVS, CDR2 FQNEAQ. The CDR3 sequence: CASSISDRSYREQYF. The DNA for the CDR3 is TGTGCCAGCAGCATATCGGACAGGTCCTACCGGGAGCAGTACTTC.

V usage is TRBV4-2 and J usage is TRBJ2-2; D is unclear. Germline CDR1 and CDR2: LGHNA and YNFKEQ. Trimming removed 0 bases at V and 7 bases at J, with 12 bases between. The CDR3 has 15 amino acids. CDR3 DNA: TGTGCCAGCAGCCAAGAAACCATAGCCCTCGGGGAGCTGTTTTTT. Residues: CASSQETIALGELFF.

V and J are TRBV7-2 and TRBJ2-7; tentatively, D is TRBD2 (5 bases). V shed 0 bases and J shed 7 bases, with 13 bases lying between them. The CDR3 length is 14 residues. Germline loops: CDR1 SGHTA, CDR2 FQGNSA. The CDR3 DNA reads as TGTGCCAGCAGCTTAGCTATCGGGGTGGATGAGCAGTACTTC. This gives the protein CASSLAIGVDEQYF.

The J gene is TRBJ2-3, the V gene TRBV2; no firm D call. In germline, CDR1 is SNHLY, CDR2 FYNNEI. Trimming left V 0 bases short and J 1 base short, with 11 bases between. The CDR3 sequence is 16 residues long. The CDR3 DNA is TGTGCCAGCAGTGAAGCTCGAGAGGTGGGCACAGATACGCAGTATTTT. It encodes CASSEAREVGTDTQYF.

The genes are TRBV9 and TRBJ2-3; no reliable D call. This CDR3 is 14 amino acids long. Germline V gene sequence: CDR1 SGDLS, CDR2 YYNGEE. The V and J ends lost 0 bases and 0 bases respectively, with 5 bases between them. The DNA for the CDR3 is TGTGCCAGCAGCGTAGCGGGTAGCACAGATACGCAGTATTTT. Encoded protein: CASSVAGSTDTQYF. The variable domain in full, with the rest retrieved from reference TRBV9 and TRBJ2-3, is DSGVTQTPKHLITATGQRVTLRCSPRSGDLSVYWYQQSLDQGLQFLIQYYNGEERAKGNILERFSAQQFPDLHSELNLSSLELGDSALYFCASSVAGSTDTQYFGPGTRLTVL.

V and J are TRBV28 and TRBJ1-1; TRBD1 aligns across 7 bases. The germline V gene has CDR1 MDHEN and CDR2 SYDVKM. Losses at the gene ends were 4 bases for V and 4 bases for J; bases not matched to a gene: 9. The CDR3 totals 15 residues. As DNA, the CDR3 is TGTGCCAGCAGTTCTCCAACAGGGGCGGCCACTGAAGCTTTCTTT. This gives the protein CASSSPTGAATEAFF.

As for this clone: Other DNA sequences of this sample code for an identical CDR3. V usage is TRBV9 and J usage is TRBJ2-7; the D gene is possibly TRBD2 (7 bases). Germline CDR1 reads SGDLS; CDR2 reads YYNGEE. V lost 0 bases and J lost 3, with 10 bases in between. The CDR3 contains 14 residues. CDR3: CASSVGGGGYEQYF. The CDR3 DNA follows: TGTGCCAGCAGCGTAGGAGGGGGGGGCTACGAGCAGTACTTC.

V and J are TRBV7-8 and TRBJ2-7; D is unresolved. Trimming stripped 5 bases from V and 0 bases from J, with 11 bases between. The CDR3 consists of 14 residues. The germline V gene encodes CDR1 SGHVS and CDR2 FQNEAQ. DNA of the CDR3: TGTGCCAGCAGCCCTCGGAGTAGCTCCTACGAGCAGTACTTC. It is translated as CASSPRSSSYEQYF.

This clone was seen a few times. The rearrangement links TRBV20-1 to TRBJ1-1; unclear D gene. The germline V gene encodes CDR1 DFQATT and CDR2 SNEGSKA (reference sequence). The V and J ends lost 4 bases and 2 bases respectively, with 2 bases between them. The CDR3 runs to 10 residues. CDR3 DNA sequence: TGCAGTGCTACAAACACTGAAGCTTTCTTT. This sequence encodes CSATNTEAFF.

This chain uses TRBV6-5 with TRBJ1-5; perhaps TRBD1 as D (5 bases). CDR3 size: 12 residues. Per germline, CDR1 MNHEY and CDR2 SVGAGI. V was trimmed by 5 bases and J by 6 bases, leaving 8 bases between them. This CDR3 is CASSPGGQPQHF. The CDR3 nucleotides read TGTGCCAGCAGTCCCGGGGGTCAGCCCCAGCATTTT.

The rearrangement joins TRBV16 to TRBJ2-1, with a possible D match to TRBD2 (7 bases). The germline CDR1 and CDR2 sequences are KGHSY and FQNENV. This CDR3 region has 14 residues. Between the trimmed V and J ends, which lost 0 bases and 7 bases, there was a span of 10 bases. The CDR3 spells CASSQSRGGNEQFF. The CDR3 DNA is TGTGCCAGCAGCCAATCGAGGGGGGGGAATGAGCAGTTCTTC.

The rearrangement joins TRBV27 to TRBJ2-3; 7 nucleotides align to TRBD1. V lost 5 bases, J lost 3 bases, and 5 bases stayed unmatched. CDR3 length: 14 amino acids. The germline gives CDR1 MNHEY, CDR2 SMNVEV (reference sequence). CDR3 protein: CASSDRVGTDTQYF. CDR3 DNA sequence: TGTGCCAGCAGTGACAGGGTTGGGACAGATACGCAGTATTTT.

This clone was counted only a few times. The chain recombines TRBV4-3 with TRBJ2-6, with D possibly TRBD1 on 6 matching bases. V lost 4 bases and J 1 base, leaving 11 bases between the germline ends. The germline V gene has CDR1 LGHNA and CDR2 YSLEER. There are 16 residues in the CDR3. CDR3 residues: CASSRSQGSGANVLTF. CDR3 bases: TGCGCCAGCAGCCGCTCCCAGGGGTCTGGGGCCAACGTCCTGACTTTC.

This chain joins TRBV4-1 and TRBJ2-3, with 8 nucleotides matching TRBD1. V gave up 0 bases and J gave up 2 bases; unmatched junction bases: 10. Germline V lookup: CDR1 MGHRA, CDR2 YSYEKL. The CDR3 runs to 18 residues. CDR3 nucleotides: TGCGCCAGCAGCCAAGAAAAAGATGGACAGGGTGACACAGATACGCAGTATTTT. This sequence encodes CASSQEKDGQGDTDTQYF.

The V and J genes are TRBV7-9 and TRBJ2-2, with D unclear. The CDR3 length is 12 residues. The germline gives CDR1 SEHNR, CDR2 FQNEAQ (reference sequence). V lost 3 bases to trimming and J lost 8 bases, with 7 bases between them. The CDR3 bases are TGTGCCAGCAGCTTTTATGAGGGGGAGCTGTTTTTT. Protein sequence: CASSFYEGELFF.

This chain connects TRBV19 to TRBJ2-1; 9 nucleotides line up with TRBD2. V gave up 7 bases and J gave up 9 bases; unmatched junction bases: 10. The CDR3 length is 14 residues. Germline V CDR1 and CDR2: LNHDA, SQIVND (reference sequence). The CDR3 region is CASTSAGGPGEQFF. For the CDR3, the DNA is TGTGCCAGTACTTCTGCGGGAGGGCCAGGTGAGCAGTTCTTC.

In its sample, this clone was seen once. This CDR3 reads CASSEVGTGGSPLHF. In DNA form, the CDR3 reads TGTGCCAGCAGTGAAGTAGGGACAGGGGGATCACCCCTCCACTTT. The rearrangement joins TRBV6-1 to TRBJ1-6; TRBD1 agrees at 11 bases. The junction had 3 bases not matched to a gene; V was cut back by 1 base and J by 10 bases. Germline values: CDR1 MNHNS, CDR2 SASEGT. This CDR3 is built from 15 residues.